This TCR beta chain originates from a study of control samples from healthy donors and cancer patients. Sequencing was performed with immunoSEQ multiplex PCR; in TCRdb, only in-frame clones are kept and a portion is missing. The data show about 18,000 clones, less than 90% seen once. The V gene's germline CDR1 is MDHEN and CDR2 SYDVKM. Trimming stripped 6 bases from V and 1 base from J, with 16 bases between. This CDR3 is built from 16 residues. The clonotype originates from a woman in her 70s with lung cancer. Sample: PBMCs. V gene TRBV28 combines with J gene TRBJ1-5; D is undetermined. The CDR3 spells CASRLPRPESNQPQHF. CDR3 DNA: TGTGCCAGCAGGTTACCGAGGCCCGAGAGCAATCAGCCCCAGCATTTT.